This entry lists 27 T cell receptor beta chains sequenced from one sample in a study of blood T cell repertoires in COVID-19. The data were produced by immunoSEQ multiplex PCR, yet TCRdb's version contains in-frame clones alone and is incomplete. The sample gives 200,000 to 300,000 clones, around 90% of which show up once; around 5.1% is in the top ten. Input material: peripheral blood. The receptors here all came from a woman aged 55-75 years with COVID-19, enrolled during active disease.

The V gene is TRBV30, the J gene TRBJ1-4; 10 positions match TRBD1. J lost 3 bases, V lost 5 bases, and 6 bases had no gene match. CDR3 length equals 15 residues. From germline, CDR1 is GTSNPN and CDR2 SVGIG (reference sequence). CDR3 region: CAWSRDRGSNEKLFF. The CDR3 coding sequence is TGTGCCTGGTCCCGGGACAGGGGCTCTAATGAAAAACTGTTTTTT.

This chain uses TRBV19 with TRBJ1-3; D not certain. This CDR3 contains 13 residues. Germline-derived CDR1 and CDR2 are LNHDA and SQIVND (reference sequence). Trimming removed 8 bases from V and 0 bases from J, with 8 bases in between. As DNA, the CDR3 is TGTGCCAGTCGGTTGGTCTCTGGAAACACCATATATTTT. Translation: CASRLVSGNTIYF. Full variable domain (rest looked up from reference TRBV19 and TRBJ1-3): DGGITQSPKYLFRKEGQNVTLSCEQNLNHDAMYWYRQDPGQGLRLIYYSQIVNDFQKGDIAEGYSVSREKKESFPLTVTSAQKNPTAFYLCASRLVSGNTIYFGEGSWLTVV.

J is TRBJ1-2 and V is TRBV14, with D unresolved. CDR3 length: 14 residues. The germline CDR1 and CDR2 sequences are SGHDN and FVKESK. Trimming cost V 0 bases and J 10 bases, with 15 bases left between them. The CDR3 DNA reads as TGTGCCAGCAGCCAAGAGTTTGGCAGGTCCAACTACACCTTC. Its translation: CASSQEFGRSNYTF.

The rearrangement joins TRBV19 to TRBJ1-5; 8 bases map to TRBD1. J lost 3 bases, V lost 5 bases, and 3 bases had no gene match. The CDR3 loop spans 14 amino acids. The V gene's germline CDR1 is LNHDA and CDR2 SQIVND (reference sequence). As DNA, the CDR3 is TGTGCCAGTAGTGTGACAGGGGACAATCAGCCCCAGCATTTT. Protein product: CASSVTGDNQPQHF.

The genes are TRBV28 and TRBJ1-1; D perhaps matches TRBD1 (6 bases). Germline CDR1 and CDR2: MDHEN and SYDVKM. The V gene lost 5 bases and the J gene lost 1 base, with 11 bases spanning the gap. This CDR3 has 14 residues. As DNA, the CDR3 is TGTGCCAGCAGTCAAGGGGGTTGGAACACTGAAGCTTTCTTT. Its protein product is CASSQGGWNTEAFF. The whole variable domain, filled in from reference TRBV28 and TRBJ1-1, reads DVKVTQSSRYLVKRTGEKVFLECVQDMDHENMFWYRQDPGLGLRLIYFSYDVKMKEKGDIPEGYSVSREKKERFSLILESASTNQTSMYLCASSQGGWNTEAFFGQGTRLTVV.

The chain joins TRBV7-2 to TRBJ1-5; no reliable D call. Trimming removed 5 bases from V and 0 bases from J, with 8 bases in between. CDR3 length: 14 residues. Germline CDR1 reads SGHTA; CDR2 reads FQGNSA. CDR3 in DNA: TGTGCCAGCAGCACAACTATTAGCAATCAGCCCCAGCATTTT. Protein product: CASSTTISNQPQHF. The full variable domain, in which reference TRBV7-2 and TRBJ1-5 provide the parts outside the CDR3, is GAGVSQSPSNKVTEKGKDVELRCDPISGHTALYWYRQSLGQGLEFLIYFQGNSAPDKSGLPSDRFSAERTGGSVSTLTIQRTQQEDSAVYLCASSTTISNQPQHFGDGTRLSIL.

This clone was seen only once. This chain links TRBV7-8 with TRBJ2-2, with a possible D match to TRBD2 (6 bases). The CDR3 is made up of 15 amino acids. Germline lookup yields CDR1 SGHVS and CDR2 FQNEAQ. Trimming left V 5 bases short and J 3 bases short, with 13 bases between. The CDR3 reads CASSLGGTHTGELFF. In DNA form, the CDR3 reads TGTGCCAGCAGCCTAGGAGGGACTCACACCGGGGAGCTGTTTTTT.

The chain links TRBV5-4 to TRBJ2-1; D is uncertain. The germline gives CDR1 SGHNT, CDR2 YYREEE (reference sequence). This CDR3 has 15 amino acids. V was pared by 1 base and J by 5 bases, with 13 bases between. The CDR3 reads CASSLFGRQNNEQFF. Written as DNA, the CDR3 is TGTGCCAGCAGCTTGTTCGGCAGACAAAACAATGAGCAGTTCTTC.

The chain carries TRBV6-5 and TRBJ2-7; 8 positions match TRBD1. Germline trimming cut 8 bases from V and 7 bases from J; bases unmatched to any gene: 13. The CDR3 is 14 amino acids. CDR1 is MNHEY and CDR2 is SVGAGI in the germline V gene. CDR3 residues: CASSYGQGPLEQYF. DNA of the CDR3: TGTGCCAGCTCCTATGGACAGGGACCCCTGGAGCAGTACTTC.

CDR3 loop: CASSLDSYTQYF. In DNA form, the CDR3 reads TGTGCCAGCAGTCTAGACTCTTATACGCAGTATTTT. The chain recombines TRBV2 with TRBJ2-3, with D hard to call. Between the trimmed V and J ends, which lost 5 bases and 7 bases, there was a span of 10 bases. Germline V gene sequence: CDR1 SNHLY, CDR2 FYNNEI. The CDR3 has 12 amino acids.

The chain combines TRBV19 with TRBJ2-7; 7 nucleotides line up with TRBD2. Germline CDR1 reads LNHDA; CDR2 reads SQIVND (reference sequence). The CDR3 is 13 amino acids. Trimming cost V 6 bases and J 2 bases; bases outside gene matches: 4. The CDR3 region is CASRSGGTYEQYF. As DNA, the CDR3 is TGTGCCAGTAGATCCGGGGGGACCTACGAGCAGTACTTC.

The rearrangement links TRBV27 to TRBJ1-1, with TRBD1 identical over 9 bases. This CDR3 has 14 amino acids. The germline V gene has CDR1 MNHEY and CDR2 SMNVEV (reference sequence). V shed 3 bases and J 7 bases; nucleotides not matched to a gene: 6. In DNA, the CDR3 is TGTGCCAGCAGTTTCTTGGGACAGGGTAGTGAAGCTTTCTTT. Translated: CASSFLGQGSEAFF.

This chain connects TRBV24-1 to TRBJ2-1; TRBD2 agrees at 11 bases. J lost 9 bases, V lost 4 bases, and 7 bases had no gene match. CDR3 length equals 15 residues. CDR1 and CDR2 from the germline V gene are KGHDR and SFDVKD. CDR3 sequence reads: CATSDRTSGRREQFF. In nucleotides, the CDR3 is TGTGCCACCAGTGACAGGACTAGCGGGCGGCGTGAGCAGTTCTTC.

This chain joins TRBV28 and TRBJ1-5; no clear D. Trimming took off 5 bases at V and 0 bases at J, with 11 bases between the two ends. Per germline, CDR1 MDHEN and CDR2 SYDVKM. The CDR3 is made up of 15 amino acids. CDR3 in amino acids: CASSLPGYSNQPQHF. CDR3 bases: TGTGCCAGCAGTCTACCCGGGTATAGCAATCAGCCCCAGCATTTT.

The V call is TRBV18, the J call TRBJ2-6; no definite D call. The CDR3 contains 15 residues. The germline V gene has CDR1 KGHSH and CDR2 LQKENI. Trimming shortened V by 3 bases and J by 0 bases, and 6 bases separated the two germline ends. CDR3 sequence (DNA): TGTGCCAGCTCACCGAGTGTCTCTGGGGCCAACGTCCTGACTTTC. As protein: CASSPSVSGANVLTF. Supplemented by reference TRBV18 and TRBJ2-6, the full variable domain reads NAGVMQNPRHLVRRRGQEARLRCSPMKGHSHVYWYRQLPEEGLKFMVYLQKENIIDESGMPKERFSAEFPKEGPSILRIQQVVRGDSAAYFCASSPSVSGANVLTFGAGSRLTVL.

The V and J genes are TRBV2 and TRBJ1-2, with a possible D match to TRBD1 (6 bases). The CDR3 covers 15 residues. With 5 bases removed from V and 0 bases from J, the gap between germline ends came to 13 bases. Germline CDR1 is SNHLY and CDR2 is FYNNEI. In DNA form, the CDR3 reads TGTGCCAGCAGTCAGGTGGACAGTCCTAACTATGGCTACACCTTC. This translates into CASSQVDSPNYGYTF.

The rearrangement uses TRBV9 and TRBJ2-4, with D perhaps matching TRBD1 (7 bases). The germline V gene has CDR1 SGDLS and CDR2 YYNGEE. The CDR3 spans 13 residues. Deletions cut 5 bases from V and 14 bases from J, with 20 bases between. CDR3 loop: CASRGGQSFGKYF. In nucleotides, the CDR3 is TGTGCCAGCAGGGGGGGACAGAGCTTCGGTAAGTACTTC.

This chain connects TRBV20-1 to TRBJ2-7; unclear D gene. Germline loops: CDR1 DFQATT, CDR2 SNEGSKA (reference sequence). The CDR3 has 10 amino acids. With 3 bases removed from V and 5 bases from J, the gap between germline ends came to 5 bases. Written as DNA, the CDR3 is TGCAGTGCTAGCATCCACGAGCAGTACTTC. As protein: CSASIHEQYF.

CDR3 protein: CASSPRGGEETQYF. In DNA form, the CDR3 reads TGTGCCAGCAGCCCCCGGGGGGGGGAAGAGACCCAGTACTTC. This rearrangement joins TRBV7-9 to TRBJ2-5; TRBD2 matches at 8 bases. Losses at the gene ends were 5 bases for V and 3 bases for J; bases not matched to a gene: 5. This CDR3 has 14 residues. The germline V gene encodes CDR1 SEHNR and CDR2 FQNEAQ (reference sequence).

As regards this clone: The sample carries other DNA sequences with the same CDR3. The CDR3 DNA reads as TGTGCCAGCAGTGAGATAGCGGGAGGAGCAGATACGCAGTATTTT. This sequence encodes CASSEIAGGADTQYF. This chain uses TRBV6-1 with TRBJ2-3; TRBD2 matches 10 bases. Germline loops: CDR1 MNHNS, CDR2 SASEGT. This CDR3 is 15 amino acids long. The ends lost 3 bases at V and 4 bases at J; junction bases unmatched: 4.

The CDR3 sequence: CASSRSTGNTIYF. In DNA, the CDR3 is TGTGCCAGCAGCCGTTCTACTGGAAACACCATATATTTT. The rearrangement joins TRBV6-2 or TRBV6-3 to TRBJ1-3; no firm D call. V was shortened by 6 bases and J by 2 bases, with 8 bases between the two germline ends. The CDR3 contains 13 residues. Germline CDR1 and CDR2: MNHEY and SVGEGT.

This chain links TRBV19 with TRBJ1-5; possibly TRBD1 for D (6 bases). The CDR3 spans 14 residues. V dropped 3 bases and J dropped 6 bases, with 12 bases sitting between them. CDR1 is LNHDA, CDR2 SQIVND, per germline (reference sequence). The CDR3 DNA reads TGTGCCAGTAGTATCCGGGGGGCGAGTCAGCCCCAGCATTTT. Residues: CASSIRGASQPQHF. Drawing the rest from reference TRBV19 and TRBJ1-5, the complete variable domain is DGGITQSPKYLFRKEGQNVTLSCEQNLNHDAMYWYRQDPGQGLRLIYYSQIVNDFQKGDIAEGYSVSREKKESFPLTVTSAQKNPTAFYLCASSIRGASQPQHFGDGTRLSIL.

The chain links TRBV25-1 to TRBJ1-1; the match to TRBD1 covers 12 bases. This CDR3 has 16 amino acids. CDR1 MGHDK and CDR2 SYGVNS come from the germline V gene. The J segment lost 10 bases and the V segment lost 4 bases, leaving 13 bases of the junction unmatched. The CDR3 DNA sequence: TGTGCCAGCAGTGGGAGACCGGGACAGGGGGCATCCGGAGCTTTCTTT. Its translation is CASSGRPGQGASGAFF.

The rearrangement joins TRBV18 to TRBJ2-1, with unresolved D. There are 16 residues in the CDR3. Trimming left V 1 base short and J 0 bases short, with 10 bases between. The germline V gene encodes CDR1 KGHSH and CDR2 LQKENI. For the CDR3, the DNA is TGTGCCAGCTCACCACGCGCGGTGAGCTCCTACAATGAGCAGTTCTTC. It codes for CASSPRAVSSYNEQFF.

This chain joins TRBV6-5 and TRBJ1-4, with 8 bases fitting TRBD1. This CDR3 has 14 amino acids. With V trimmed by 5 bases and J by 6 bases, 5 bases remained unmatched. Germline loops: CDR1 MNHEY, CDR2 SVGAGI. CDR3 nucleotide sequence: TGTGCCAGCAGTCGGACAGGGAGGGATGAAAAACTGTTTTTT. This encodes CASSRTGRDEKLFF.

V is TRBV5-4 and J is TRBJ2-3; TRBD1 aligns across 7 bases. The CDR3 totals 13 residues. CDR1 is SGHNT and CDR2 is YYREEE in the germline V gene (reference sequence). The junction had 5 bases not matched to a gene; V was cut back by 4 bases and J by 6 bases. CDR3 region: CASSQRTGDTQYF. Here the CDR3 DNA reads TGTGCCAGCAGCCAACGGACAGGCGATACGCAGTATTTT.

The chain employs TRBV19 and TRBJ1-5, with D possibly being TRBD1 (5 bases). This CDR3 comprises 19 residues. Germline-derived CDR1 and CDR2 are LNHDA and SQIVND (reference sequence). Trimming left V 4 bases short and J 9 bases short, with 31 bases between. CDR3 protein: CASSTSPLYSQAAKPPQHF. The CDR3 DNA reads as TGTGCCAGTAGTACAAGTCCCCTTTATTCACAGGCCGCGAAGCCGCCCCAGCATTTT.